The sequence of this T cell receptor beta chain was determined in a study of PD-1 blockade in classical Hodgkin lymphoma. The method was immunoSEQ multiplex PCR; TCRdb's version includes in-frame clones alone and lacks a portion of them. The profile shows around 25,000 clones, approximately 85% of them singletons. Time point meaning: cycle 4 day 1 (C4D1), after 6 weeks of nivolumab. Every patient relapsed after autologous stem cell transplantation, and brentuximab vedotin exposure varied. Purified CD4+ T cells were obtained from thawed PBMCs through magnetic negative selection. The V gene's germline CDR1 is MDHEN and CDR2 SYDVKM. With 4 bases removed from V and 3 bases from J, the gap between germline ends came to 7 bases. The CDR3 covers 12 residues.

The source is a human donor with classical Hodgkin lymphoma. This chain uses TRBV28 with TRBJ2-7; no firm D call. The starting material was CD4+ T cells from blood, obtained before the fourth cycle of nivolumab. The CDR3 DNA sequence: TGTGCCAGCAGTTCGTCCCACTACGAGCAGTACTTC. As protein: CASSSSHYEQYF.